The clone carrying this T cell receptor (beta chain) was found a few times. Its antigen is unknown. This sample was included in a study of T-cell reconstitution after alpha-beta-depleted transplantation in children. Preparation of the TCRbeta library involved a method that used unique molecular identifiers. TCRdb analysed the PCR reads with MiXCR anew, one entry per CDR3 protein. Of around 960,000 distinct CDR3 sequences in the sample, about 26% are singletons; the top ten hold about 28%. V was pared by 7 bases and J by 2 bases, with 14 bases between. This CDR3 has 13 amino acids. Looked up from germline, CDR1 is SQVTM and CDR2 is ANQGSEA. Findings and limits, study-wide: Day-60 TCRbeta diversity that was high in some patients was derived from surviving recipient T cells and thymic progenitors. Alpha-beta T cells present about two months after transplant were reported to originate from several hundred expanded graft clones.

The sample was PBMCs, mostly from graft donor cells, taken 360 days after TCRalphabeta/CD19-depleted stem cell transplant. The TCR comes from a boy under two years old who had a stem cell transplant for SCID, so the T cells may come from the graft donor. The chain joins TRBV29-1 to TRBJ2-5; maybe TRBD2 (6 bases). CDR3 residues: CSAVADLQETQYF. The CDR3 DNA sequence: TGCAGCGCGGTAGCGGATCTACAAGAGACCCAGTACTTC.